This TCR beta chain comes out of a study of long-term antiretroviral therapy in people with HIV. At least one PBMC sample before ART and at least two after were required. In regard to this clone: The antigen is unknown.

Study-level findings and limits: Versus controls, repertoires in people with HIV had narrower CDR3 length ranges. ART adherence was not documented, and neither viral resistance nor therapy changes had any data.

Run at survey level, the immunoSEQ assay was version v3.0. Profiled with immunoSEQ multiplex PCR; TCRdb holds only in-frame clones, not every one. Of over 15,000 clones in the sample, more than 75% are singletons; the top ten hold over 3.5%. CDR3 length: 13 residues. V was cut by 4 bases and J by 5 bases, with 9 bases left in between. Germline CDR1 and CDR2: LNHNV and YYDKDF (reference sequence). The source is a man between 18 and 29 years old with HIV. The chain joins TRBV15 to TRBJ2-1; no clear D gene. The material sequenced was unsorted PBMCs, taken 0.1 years before starting antiretroviral therapy. The CDR3 sequence is CATSTGGNNEQFF. DNA of the CDR3: TGTGCCACCAGCACGGGTGGGAACAATGAGCAGTTCTTC.